What follows are 31 T cell receptor beta chains derived from one specimen sequenced in a study of vaccination and CD4 T cells after COVID-19 (dated by TCRdb to the early 2020s). Which antigens these TCRs recognize remains unknown. The library was made by PCR. The instrument was an Illumina iSeq 100. DNA from cultured CD4+ T cells underwent TCR sequencing with the Oncomine TCR Beta short-read assay at the Johns Hopkins FTIC core. TCRdb reanalyzed the raw reads on its own, using fastp at Q25 for trimming and MiXCR for clone calling, and kept in-frame beta chains. Here each entry gathers all rows of one CDR3 protein and keeps the most common genes and DNA. The sample table holds roughly 5,000 distinct CDR3 sequences, of which around 26% were seen once. The leading ten clones occupy around 32% of the sample. The sample's treatment or condition, from its label and the paper: approximately 9-day PBMC culture with coronavirus spike peptide pools or control peptides (ViraFEST assay). CD4+ T cells from unexposed donors were collected before the COVID-19 pandemic (2011-2018).

The source material was CD4+ T cells from blood, cultured in vitro. Every receptor here comes from a human donor in good health.

This clonotype has only a few counts. The chain recombines TRBV11-1 with TRBJ2-7; TRBD1 aligns across 11 bases. Germline CDR1 is SGHAT and CDR2 is FQDESV (reference sequence). CDR3 size: 15 residues. V lost 3 bases, J lost 3 bases, and 4 bases stayed unmatched. The CDR3 sequence is CASSFAGQGVYEQYF. CDR3 in DNA: TGTGCCAGCAGCTTCGCGGGACAGGGGGTCTACGAGCAGTACTTC.

CDR3 protein: CASSLVLANVLTF. Here the CDR3 DNA reads TGTGCCAGCAGCTTAGTTTTGGCCAACGTCCTGACTTTC. The V and J genes are TRBV7-2 and TRBJ2-6, with D unclear. Germline CDR1 is SGHTA and CDR2 is FQGNSA. The CDR3 spans 13 residues. Deletions cut 1 base from V and 6 bases from J, with 4 bases between.

This clonotype has a handful of counts. The chain links TRBV7-2 to TRBJ1-5; TRBD1 might be the D (6 bases). Germline values: CDR1 SGHTA, CDR2 FQGNSA. The V and J ends lost 5 bases and 7 bases respectively, with 12 bases between them. This CDR3 region has 13 residues. The CDR3 spells CASSLTGNQPQHF. CDR3 nucleotide sequence: TGTGCCAGCAGCCTAACAGGGAACCAGCCCCAGCATTTT.

This chain uses TRBV12-3 or TRBV12-4 with TRBJ2-7; D is perhaps TRBD1 (6 bases). The CDR3 sequence is 12 residues long. Trimming cost V 4 bases and J 4 bases, with 8 bases left between them. In nucleotides, the CDR3 is TGTGCCAGCAGTTCCGGACAGTACGAGCAGTACTTC. The encoded protein is CASSSGQYEQYF.

This chain links TRBV27 with TRBJ2-5; D tentatively fits TRBD1 or TRBD2 (5 bases each). Per germline, CDR1 MNHEY and CDR2 SMNVEV (reference sequence). This CDR3 region has 13 residues. V lost 0 bases to trimming and J lost 7 bases, with 9 bases between them. The DNA of the CDR3 is TGTGCCAGCAGTTTATCCCTCGGGACGACCCAGTACTTC. As protein: CASSLSLGTTQYF.

V gene TRBV10-2 combines with J gene TRBJ1-2; no clear D gene. The V gene lost 0 bases and the J gene lost 4 bases, with 9 bases spanning the gap. Germline loops: CDR1 WSHSY, CDR2 SAAADI. The CDR3 consists of 14 residues. Here the CDR3 DNA reads TGCGCCAGCAGTGAGTCCCGGATCCTCTATGGCTACACCTTC. It encodes CASSESRILYGYTF.

The chain combines TRBV24-1 with TRBJ2-1; D may be TRBD1 (6 bases). The germline CDR1 and CDR2 sequences are KGHDR and SFDVKD. This CDR3 comprises 18 residues. V was clipped by 2 bases and J by 4 bases, with 20 bases between them. In DNA, the CDR3 is TGTGCCACCAGTGATTGTCTGAGACAGGCCGAAATGTACAATGAGCAGTTCTTC. It codes for CATSDCLRQAEMYNEQFF.

The chain employs TRBV14 and TRBJ1-2; D gene uncertain. This CDR3 is built from 14 residues. Trimming cost V 0 bases and J 7 bases, with 12 bases left between them. Germline loops: CDR1 SGHDN, CDR2 FVKESK. The CDR3 sequence is CASSQDWGVGGYTF. CDR3 coding DNA: TGTGCCAGCAGCCAAGATTGGGGAGTTGGTGGCTACACCTTC.

This sequence joins TRBV6-1 and TRBJ2-1; D call uncertain. Trimming left V 5 bases short and J 16 bases short, with 15 bases between. Germline CDR1 reads MNHNS; CDR2 reads SASEGT. The CDR3 covers 11 residues. The CDR3 nucleotides are TGTGCCAGCAGTCAGTTTCTAGAGGCCTTCTTC. Its protein product is CASSQFLEAFF.

The chain carries TRBV2 and TRBJ2-7; D remains ambiguous. The CDR3 length is 11 residues. Trimming shortened V by 5 bases and J by 3 bases, and 5 bases separated the two germline ends. Germline-derived CDR1 and CDR2 are SNHLY and FYNNEI. DNA for the CDR3: TGTGCCAGCAGTTTTCTCTACGAGCAGTACTTC. It is translated as CASSFLYEQYF.

The chain links TRBV19 to TRBJ1-1, with a possible D match to TRBD1 (5 bases). The CDR3 loop spans 16 amino acids. Germline CDR1 and CDR2: LNHDA and SQIVND (reference sequence). Between the trimmed V and J ends, which lost 9 bases and 1 base, there was a span of 21 bases. The CDR3 sequence is CASHRGAKGENTEAFF. The CDR3 DNA is TGTGCCAGCCACCGTGGGGCCAAAGGGGAGAACACTGAAGCTTTCTTT.

The genes are TRBV5-5 and TRBJ1-1; D call uncertain. Germline loops: CDR1 SGHKS, CDR2 YYEKEE (reference sequence). V was pared by 4 bases and J by 1 base, with 11 bases between. This CDR3 spans 14 amino acids. The CDR3 loop is CASSPPWENTEAFF. CDR3 in DNA: TGTGCCAGCAGCCCCCCCTGGGAGAACACTGAAGCTTTCTTT.

The rearrangement uses TRBV30 and TRBJ1-2; D is unresolved. Germline lookup yields CDR1 GTSNPN and CDR2 SVGIG (reference sequence). The CDR3 is made up of 12 amino acids. The germline V and J ends were trimmed by 2 bases and 4 bases, with 8 bases remaining between them. CDR3 in DNA: TGTGCCTGGAGTCCACACTCCTATGGCTACACCTTC. This gives the protein CAWSPHSYGYTF.

This chain uses TRBV30 with TRBJ1-2; 9 bases are shared with TRBD1. Germline V CDR1 and CDR2: GTSNPN, SVGIG (reference sequence). Germline trimming cut 3 bases from V and 5 bases from J; bases unmatched to any gene: 10. The CDR3 length is 15 residues. CDR3 DNA: TGTGCCTGGAGAACTCCAGACAGGGGGGAGTATGGCTACACCTTC. Its protein product is CAWRTPDRGEYGYTF.

The chain couples TRBV6-4 to TRBJ2-5; D is uncertain. Trimming took off 5 bases at V and 2 bases at J, with 9 bases between the two ends. Germline CDR1 and CDR2: MRHNA and SNTAGT. This CDR3 is built from 13 residues. This CDR3 is CASSTGPQETQYF. The CDR3, as DNA: TGTGCCAGCAGTACCGGTCCACAAGAGACCCAGTACTTC.

This chain joins TRBV12-3 or TRBV12-4 and TRBJ2-7, with TRBD2 as a possible D gene (7 bases). The ends were cut back, 7 bases at V and 3 bases at J, with 13 bases in the middle. The CDR3 runs to 13 residues. This chain's CDR3 is CASTEGGGYEQYF. Written as DNA, the CDR3 is TGTGCCAGCACCGAGGGAGGGGGCTACGAGCAGTACTTC.

The chain uses TRBV12-5 and TRBJ1-6; weak D call: TRBD1 (6 bases). CDR3 length equals 13 residues. In germline, CDR1 is LGHNT, CDR2 FRNRAP. Trimming pared 4 bases from V and 6 bases from J, leaving 7 bases between. Here the CDR3 DNA reads TGTGCTAGTGGTTCGGGGGCTAATTCACCCCTCCACTTT. This sequence encodes CASGSGANSPLHF.

This clonotype occurred a few times. The chain is built from TRBV7-9 and TRBJ2-7, with 10 bases matching TRBD1. The germline V gene encodes CDR1 SEHNR and CDR2 FQNEAQ (reference sequence). The CDR3 is 15 amino acids. The V segment lost 5 bases and the J segment 3 bases; nucleotides outside the gene matches: 7. CDR3 DNA: TGTGCCAGCAGCCCTGGGACAGGGGTGGACTACGAGCAGTACTTC. Protein product: CASSPGTGVDYEQYF.

This chain links TRBV11-2 with TRBJ2-1; D unclear. CDR1 is SGHAT, CDR2 FQNNGV, per germline. V lost 5 bases, J lost 9 bases, and 11 bases lay in between. The CDR3 length is 12 residues. The CDR3 spells CASSPQVIEQFF. CDR3 sequence (DNA): TGTGCCAGCAGCCCCCAAGTTATTGAGCAGTTCTTC.

This clonotype turned up a few times. This rearrangement joins TRBV7-9 to TRBJ1-3, with 7 bases identical to TRBD1. Germline lookup yields CDR1 SEHNR and CDR2 FQNEAQ (reference sequence). The trim removed 5 bases at V and 2 bases at J, leaving 6 bases unmatched. The CDR3 covers 15 residues. This chain's CDR3 is CASSRQGVPGNTIYF. CDR3 nucleotide sequence: TGTGCCAGCAGCCGACAGGGAGTCCCTGGAAACACCATATATTTT.

This clonotype was observed a few times. The rearrangement joins TRBV6-5 to TRBJ1-5; D is unresolved. The CDR3 runs 15 residues. CDR1 MNHEY and CDR2 SVGAGI come from the germline V gene. The germline V and J ends were trimmed by 4 bases and 0 bases, with 10 bases remaining between them. CDR3 bases: TGTGCCAGCAGTTCCCCCGGGAATAGCAATCAGCCCCAGCATTTT. Its translation: CASSSPGNSNQPQHF.

The chain employs TRBV29-1 and TRBJ1-2, with 12 nucleotides matching TRBD1. The V gene's germline CDR1 is SQVTM and CDR2 ANQGSEA. V lost 6 bases, J lost 6 bases, and 5 bases stayed unmatched. This CDR3 is 13 amino acids long. CDR3 bases: TGCAGCGTGTGGGACAGGGGGCTAGATGGCTACACCTTC. Its translation is CSVWDRGLDGYTF.

This clonotype showed up just a few times. The chain recombines TRBV15 with TRBJ1-1; no reliable D call. Germline V gene data show CDR1 as LNHNV and CDR2 as YYDKDF (reference sequence). The CDR3 consists of 13 residues. V was cut by 6 bases and J by 1 base, with 9 bases left in between. The CDR3 region has the DNA TGTGCCACCAGGACCTTTCGGAACACTGAAGCTTTCTTT. Residues: CATRTFRNTEAFF.

This clonotype was detected only a few times. This chain uses TRBV7-3 with TRBJ1-6; no definite D call. CDR3 length: 13 amino acids. V was cut by 2 bases and J by 7 bases, with 6 bases left in between. CDR1 is SGHTA and CDR2 is FQGTGA in the germline V gene. Here the CDR3 DNA reads TGTGCCAGCAGCTTATTGATGAATTCACCCCTCCACTTT. Residues: CASSLLMNSPLHF.

The chain carries TRBV5-6 and TRBJ2-5; 8 bases are a match to TRBD1. Trimming at V came to 2 bases and at J to 3 bases, leaving 6 bases not matched to a gene. The CDR3 is 15 amino acids. Germline V lookup: CDR1 SGHDT, CDR2 YYEEEE. CDR3 in DNA: TGTGCCAGCAGCTTATTCCCGGGACAGGAAGAGACCCAGTACTTC. The encoded protein is CASSLFPGQEETQYF.

For the CDR3, the DNA is TGTGCCAGTAGTCCGACGAGGAACAATGAGCAGTTCTTC. This gives the protein CASSPTRNNEQFF. The chain carries TRBV19 and TRBJ2-1, with no clear D. V was shortened by 5 bases and J by 5 bases, with 10 bases between the two germline ends. Looked up from germline, CDR1 is LNHDA and CDR2 is SQIVND (reference sequence). This CDR3 region has 13 residues.

For the CDR3, the DNA is TGCAGTGCTAGAGACCCGGGACAGGGCCTTTATGGCTACACCTTC. Its translation is CSARDPGQGLYGYTF. The chain links TRBV20-1 to TRBJ1-2; TRBD1 matches 9 bases. CDR3 length equals 15 residues. The V gene end was trimmed by 0 bases and the J gene end by 5 bases; junction bases not matched to a gene: 7. Germline V gene lookup returns CDR1 DFQATT and CDR2 SNEGSKA (reference sequence).

The CDR3 loop reads CASSETMSNVLTF. DNA of the CDR3: TGTGCCAGCTCAGAGACAATGTCCAACGTCCTGACTTTC. The V call is TRBV18, the J call TRBJ2-6; D gene ambiguous. Trimming left V 5 bases short and J 8 bases short, with 10 bases between. The length of the CDR3 is 13 residues. Germline CDR1 reads KGHSH; CDR2 reads LQKENI.

This chain joins TRBV12-3 or TRBV12-4 and TRBJ1-1; possible D gene TRBD1, 5 bases. The CDR3 length is 11 residues. Trimming left V 2 bases short and J 8 bases short, with 6 bases between. This CDR3 reads CASSLQGEAFF. The CDR3 DNA sequence: TGTGCCAGCAGTTTACAGGGAGAAGCTTTCTTT.

This sequence joins TRBV6-4 and TRBJ2-3; 11 bases are shared with TRBD2. The germline V gene has CDR1 MRHNA and CDR2 SNTAGT. The ends lost 2 bases at V and 4 bases at J; junction bases unmatched: 2. The CDR3 is 15 amino acids. CDR3 protein: CASSDDSGGADTQYF. CDR3 in DNA: TGTGCCAGCAGTGACGATAGCGGGGGGGCAGATACGCAGTATTTT.

This clonotype turned up a few times. V usage is TRBV30 and J usage is TRBJ1-5; maybe TRBD1 (6 bases). The CDR3 consists of 14 residues. Trimming removed 0 bases at V and 6 bases at J, with 12 bases between. Per germline, CDR1 GTSNPN and CDR2 SVGIG (reference sequence). CDR3 coding DNA: TGTGCCTGGAGTGTAGGGGGGGGGAGTCAGCCCCAGCATTTT. Encoded protein: CAWSVGGGSQPQHF.